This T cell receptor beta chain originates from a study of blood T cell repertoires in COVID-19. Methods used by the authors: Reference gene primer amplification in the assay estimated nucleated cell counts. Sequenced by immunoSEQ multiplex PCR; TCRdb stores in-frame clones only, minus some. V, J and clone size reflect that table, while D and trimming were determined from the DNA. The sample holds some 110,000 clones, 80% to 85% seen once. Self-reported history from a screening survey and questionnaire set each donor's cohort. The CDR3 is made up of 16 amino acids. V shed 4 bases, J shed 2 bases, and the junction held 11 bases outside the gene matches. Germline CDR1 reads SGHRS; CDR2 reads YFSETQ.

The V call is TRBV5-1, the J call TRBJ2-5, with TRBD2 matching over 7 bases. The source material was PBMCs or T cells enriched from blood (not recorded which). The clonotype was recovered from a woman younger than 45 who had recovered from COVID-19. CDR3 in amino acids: CASSPSPGGGQETQYF. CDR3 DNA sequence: TGCGCCAGCAGCCCGTCGCCGGGGGGTGGACAAGAGACCCAGTACTTC.